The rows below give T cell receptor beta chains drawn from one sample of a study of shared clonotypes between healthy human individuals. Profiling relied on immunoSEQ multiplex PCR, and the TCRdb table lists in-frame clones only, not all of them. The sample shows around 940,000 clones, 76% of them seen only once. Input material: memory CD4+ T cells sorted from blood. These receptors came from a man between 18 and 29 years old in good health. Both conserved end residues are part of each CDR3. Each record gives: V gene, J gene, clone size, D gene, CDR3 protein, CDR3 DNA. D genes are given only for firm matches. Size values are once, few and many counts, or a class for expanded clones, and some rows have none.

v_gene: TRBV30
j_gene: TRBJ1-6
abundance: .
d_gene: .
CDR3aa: CAWSTSSGRRSPLHF
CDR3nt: TGTGCCTGGAGTACATCCTCGGGACGGCGGTCACCCCTCCACTTT

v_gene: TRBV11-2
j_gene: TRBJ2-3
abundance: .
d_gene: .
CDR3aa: CASSRVHASTDTQYF
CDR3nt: TGTGCCAGCAGCCGCGTACACGCTAGCACAGATACGCAGTATTTT

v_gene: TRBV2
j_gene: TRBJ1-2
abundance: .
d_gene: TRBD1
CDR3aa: CATLQEGARVGYTF
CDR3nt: TGTGCCACGCTTCAAGAGGGGGCGCGAGTTGGCTACACCTTC

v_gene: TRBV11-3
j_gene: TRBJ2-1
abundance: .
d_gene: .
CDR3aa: CASSQSNAEQFF
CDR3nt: TGTGCCAGCAGCCAATCAAATGCGGAGCAGTTCTTC

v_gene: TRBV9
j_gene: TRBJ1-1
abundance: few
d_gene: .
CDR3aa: CASSVRGDTEAFF
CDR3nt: TGTGCCAGCAGCGTAAGGGGAGACACTGAAGCTTTCTTT

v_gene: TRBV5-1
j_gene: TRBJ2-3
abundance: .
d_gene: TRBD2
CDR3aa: CASSSVGRGTDTQYF
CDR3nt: TGCGCCAGCAGCTCTGTCGGGAGGGGGACAGATACGCAGTATTTT

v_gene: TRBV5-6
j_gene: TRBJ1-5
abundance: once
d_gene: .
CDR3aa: CASPGGYSNQPQHF
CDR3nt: TGTGCCTCCCCGGGCGGATATAGCAATCAGCCCCAGCATTTT

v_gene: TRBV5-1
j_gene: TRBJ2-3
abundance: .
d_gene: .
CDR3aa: CASSLGVSRGTDTQYF
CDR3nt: TGCGCCAGCAGCTTAGGTGTCAGTAGAGGCACAGATACGCAGTATTTT

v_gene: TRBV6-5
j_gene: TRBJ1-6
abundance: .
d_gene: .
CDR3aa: CASSYRVLSPLHF
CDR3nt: TGTGCCAGCAGTTACAGGGTCCTTTCACCCCTCCACTTT

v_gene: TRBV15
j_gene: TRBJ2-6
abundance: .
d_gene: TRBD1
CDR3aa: CATSRDRTGTGGANVLTF
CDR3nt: TGTGCCACCAGCAGAGATAGGACAGGGACGGGTGGGGCCAACGTCCTGACTTTC

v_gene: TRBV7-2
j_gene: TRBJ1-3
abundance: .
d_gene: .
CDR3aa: CASSLESWYF
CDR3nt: TGTGCCAGCAGCTTAGAGTCCTGGTATTTT

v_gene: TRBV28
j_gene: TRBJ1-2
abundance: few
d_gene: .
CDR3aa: CASRTVHNYGYTF
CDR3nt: TGTGCCAGCAGAACAGTTCATAACTATGGCTACACCTTC

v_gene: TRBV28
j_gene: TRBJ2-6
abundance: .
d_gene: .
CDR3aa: CASSFEANVLTF
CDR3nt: TGTGCCAGCTCATTCGAAGCCAACGTCCTGACTTTC

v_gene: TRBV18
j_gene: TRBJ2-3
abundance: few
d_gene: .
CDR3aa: CASSPRGVRTDTQYF
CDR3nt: TGTGCCAGCTCACCAAGGGGTGTAAGGACAGATACGCAGTATTTT

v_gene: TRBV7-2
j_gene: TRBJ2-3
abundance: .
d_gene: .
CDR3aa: CASSLDSHTDTQYF
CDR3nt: TGTGCCAGCAGCTTAGATTCACACACAGATACGCAGTATTTT

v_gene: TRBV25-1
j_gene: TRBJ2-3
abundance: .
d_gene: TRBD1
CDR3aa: CASSDATGGDRTDTQYF
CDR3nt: TGTGCCAGCAGTGACGCGACAGGGGGGGATCGCACAGATACGCAGTATTTT

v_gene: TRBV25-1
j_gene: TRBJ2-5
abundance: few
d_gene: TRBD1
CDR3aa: CASSDSGQGGETQYF
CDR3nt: TGTGCCAGCAGTGATTCGGGACAGGGGGGAGAGACCCAGTACTTC

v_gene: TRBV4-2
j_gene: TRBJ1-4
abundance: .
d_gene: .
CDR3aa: CASSSNLGREKLFF
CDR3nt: TGTGCCAGCAGCTCAAATCTAGGTCGGGAAAAACTGTTTTTT

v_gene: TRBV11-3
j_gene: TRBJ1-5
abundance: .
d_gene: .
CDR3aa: CASSPQLGERFQPQHF
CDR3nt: TGTGCCAGCAGCCCACAACTGGGGGAGAGATTTCAGCCCCAGCATTTT

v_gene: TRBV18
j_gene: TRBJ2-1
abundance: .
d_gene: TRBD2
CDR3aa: CASSPPGLAGGLNEQFF
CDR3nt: TGTGCCAGCTCACCACCGGGGCTAGCGGGGGGCCTCAATGAGCAGTTCTTC

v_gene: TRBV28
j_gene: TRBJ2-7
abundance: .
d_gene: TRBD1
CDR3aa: CASINQGANYEQYF
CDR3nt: TGTGCCAGCATCAACCAGGGGGCTAACTACGAGCAGTACTTC

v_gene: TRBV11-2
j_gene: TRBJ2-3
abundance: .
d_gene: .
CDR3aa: CASSQGRALSDTQYF
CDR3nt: TGTGCCAGCAGCCAGGGCAGGGCCTTGTCAGATACGCAGTATTTT

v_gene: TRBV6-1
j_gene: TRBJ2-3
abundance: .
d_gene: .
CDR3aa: CASRTQSFSTDTQYF
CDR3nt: TGTGCCAGCAGGACACAGAGCTTTAGCACAGATACGCAGTATTTT